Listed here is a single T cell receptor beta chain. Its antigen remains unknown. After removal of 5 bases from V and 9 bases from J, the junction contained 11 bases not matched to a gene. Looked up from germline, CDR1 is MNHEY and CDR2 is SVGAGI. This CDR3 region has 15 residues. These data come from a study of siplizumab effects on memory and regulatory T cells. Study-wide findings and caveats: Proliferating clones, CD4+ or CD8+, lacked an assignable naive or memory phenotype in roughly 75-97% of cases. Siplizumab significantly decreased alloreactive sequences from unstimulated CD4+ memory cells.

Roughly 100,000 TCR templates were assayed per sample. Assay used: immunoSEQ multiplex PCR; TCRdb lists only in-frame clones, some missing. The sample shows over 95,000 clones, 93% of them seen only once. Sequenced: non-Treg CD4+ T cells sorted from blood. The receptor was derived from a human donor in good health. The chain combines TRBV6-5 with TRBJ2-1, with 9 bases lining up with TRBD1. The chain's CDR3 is CASSRDREDNGEQFF. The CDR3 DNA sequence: TGTGCCAGCAGTCGGGACAGGGAAGACAATGGTGAGCAGTTCTTC.